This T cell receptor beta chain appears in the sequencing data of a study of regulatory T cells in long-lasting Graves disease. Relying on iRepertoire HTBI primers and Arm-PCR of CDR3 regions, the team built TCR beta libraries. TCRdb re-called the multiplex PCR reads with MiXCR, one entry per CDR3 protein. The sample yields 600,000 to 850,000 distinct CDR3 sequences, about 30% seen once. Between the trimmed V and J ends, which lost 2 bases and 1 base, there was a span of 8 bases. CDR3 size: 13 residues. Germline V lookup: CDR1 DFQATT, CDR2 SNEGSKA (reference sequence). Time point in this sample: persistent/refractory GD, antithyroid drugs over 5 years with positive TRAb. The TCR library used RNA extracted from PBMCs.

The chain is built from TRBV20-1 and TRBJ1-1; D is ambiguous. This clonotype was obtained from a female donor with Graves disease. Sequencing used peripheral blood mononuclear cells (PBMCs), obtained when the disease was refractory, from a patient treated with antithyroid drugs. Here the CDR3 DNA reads TGCAGTGCTAGATTCCTCCAGAACACTGAAGCTTTCTTT. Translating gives CSARFLQNTEAFF.